These 27 T cell receptor beta chains came from one sample sequenced in a study of blood T cell repertoires in COVID-19. Using immunoSEQ multiplex PCR, the repertoire was profiled, and TCRdb retains in-frame clones only, with some absent. The sample consists of a few hundred thousand clones, roughly nine tenths of them appearing once. The sequenced sample consisted of PBMCs or T cells enriched from blood (not recorded which). The receptors shown here come from a man in his thirties or forties who had recovered from COVID-19.

V and J are TRBV3-1 (or the pseudogene TRBV3-2) and TRBJ2-3; unclear D gene. Germline V gene sequence: CDR1 LGHDT, CDR2 YNNKEL (reference sequence). With 0 bases removed from V and 4 bases from J, the gap between germline ends came to 8 bases. The CDR3 is 14 amino acids. Here the CDR3 DNA reads TGTGCCAGCAGCCAAGAGGGTAGCTCAGATACGCAGTATTTT. The encoded protein is CASSQEGSSDTQYF.

The chain uses TRBV2 and TRBJ2-4, with D possibly being TRBD1 (5 bases). The germline CDR1 and CDR2 sequences are SNHLY and FYNNEI. This CDR3 contains 14 residues. The V gene lost 8 bases and the J gene lost 3 bases, with 14 bases spanning the gap. The CDR3 spells CASRQSYVKNIQYF. CDR3 nucleotide sequence: TGTGCCAGCCGACAGTCTTACGTCAAAAACATTCAGTACTTC.

This clone was counted at least ten times. The V and J genes are TRBV30 and TRBJ1-5; 8 positions agree with TRBD1. Germline V gives CDR1 GTSNPN, CDR2 SVGIG (reference sequence). This CDR3 is built from 14 residues. Trimming at V came to 2 bases and at J to 6 bases, leaving 6 bases not matched to a gene. CDR3 DNA: TGTGCCTGGAGTCTGACAGGGGTGAGTCAGCCCCAGCATTTT. Its protein is CAWSLTGVSQPQHF.

CDR3 protein: CATSREGLAGAFLKTQYF. The CDR3 DNA is TGTGCCACCAGCAGAGAGGGATTAGCGGGAGCTTTCTTGAAGACCCAGTACTTC. The V and J genes are TRBV15 and TRBJ2-5; TRBD2 matches 9 bases. Per germline, CDR1 LNHNV and CDR2 YYDKDF (reference sequence). The CDR3 is 18 residues long. Germline trimming cut 0 bases from V and 6 bases from J; bases unmatched to any gene: 14.

Only a few counts were recorded for this clone. V usage is TRBV10-2 and J usage is TRBJ2-6; D is ambiguous. This CDR3 comprises 14 residues. Germline assignment: CDR1 WSHSY and CDR2 SAAADI. The V gene lost 3 bases and the J gene lost 4 bases, with 7 bases spanning the gap. In DNA, the CDR3 is TGCGCCAGCAGTGATGCGTCAGGGGCCAACGTCCTGACTTTC. Encoded protein: CASSDASGANVLTF.

The chain joins TRBV7-9 to TRBJ1-1; the D gene is possibly TRBD1 (5 bases). V was pared by 3 bases and J by 6 bases, with 11 bases between. The V gene's germline CDR1 is SEHNR and CDR2 FQNEAQ (reference sequence). CDR3 length equals 13 residues. The CDR3 is CASSLGGVPEAFF. As DNA, the CDR3 is TGTGCCAGCAGCTTGGGAGGGGTTCCTGAAGCTTTCTTT.

With regard to this clone: Other DNA sequences in this specimen translate into the identical CDR3. The chain recombines TRBV6-5 with TRBJ1-5; 8 bases fit TRBD1. J gave up 0 bases and V 6 bases, and 1 base lay outside the gene matches. This CDR3 region has 14 residues. Germline lookup yields CDR1 MNHEY and CDR2 SVGAGI. DNA of the CDR3: TGTGCCAGCAGGGACAGGGCTAGCAATCAGCCCCAGCATTTT. This encodes CASRDRASNQPQHF.

This rearrangement joins TRBV27 to TRBJ1-5; 8 nucleotides align to TRBD1. CDR3 length equals 14 residues. The junction had 3 bases not matched to a gene; V was cut back by 5 bases and J by 3 bases. The V gene's germline CDR1 is MNHEY and CDR2 SMNVEV (reference sequence). The CDR3 loop reads CASSAGGPNQPQHF. The CDR3 bases are TGTGCCAGCAGTGCAGGGGGCCCCAATCAGCCCCAGCATTTT.

The chain uses TRBV28 and TRBJ1-3, with D hard to call. The germline V and J ends were trimmed by 5 bases and 1 base, with 9 bases remaining between them. The CDR3 covers 14 residues. The germline gives CDR1 MDHEN, CDR2 SYDVKM. The CDR3 bases are TGTGCCAGCAGTATCCGAGGGTCTGGAAACACCATATATTTT. Translated: CASSIRGSGNTIYF.

The chain has TRBV5-1 and TRBJ2-5; TRBD1 matches at 9 bases. The CDR3 spans 15 residues. Germline lookup yields CDR1 SGHRS and CDR2 YFSETQ. Unmatched junction bases numbered 8, after V lost 4 bases and J lost 4 bases. This chain's CDR3 is CASSVTGTGRETQYF. The CDR3 coding sequence is TGCGCCAGCAGCGTCACCGGGACAGGGAGAGAGACCCAGTACTTC.

V gene TRBV5-1 combines with J gene TRBJ2-7, with 11 nucleotides matching TRBD2. CDR3 length: 15 residues. Looked up from germline, CDR1 is SGHRS and CDR2 is YFSETQ. After removal of 5 bases from V and 5 bases from J, the junction contained 9 bases not matched to a gene. The CDR3 DNA reads as TGCGCCAGCAGTTTAGCGGGAGGGCCGTATAACGAGCAGTACTTC. It codes for CASSLAGGPYNEQYF.

Regarding this clone: The sample holds other DNA sequences that translate to the same CDR3. The CDR3 bases are TGTGCCAGCAGCCCACCGGCAGATACGCAGTATTTT. This encodes CASSPPADTQYF. The V call is TRBV28, the J call TRBJ2-3; D not certain. The V and J ends lost 6 bases and 4 bases respectively, with 8 bases between them. This CDR3 region has 12 residues. Germline loops: CDR1 MDHEN, CDR2 SYDVKM.

The chain employs TRBV3-1 (or the pseudogene TRBV3-2) and TRBJ1-4; TRBD1 agrees at 7 bases. There are 15 residues in the CDR3. The ends lost 4 bases at V and 5 bases at J; junction bases unmatched: 7. Germline-derived CDR1 and CDR2 are LGHDT and YNNKEL (reference sequence). CDR3 sequence: CASSRRQGRNEKLFF. CDR3 coding DNA: TGTGCCAGCAGCCGCCGACAGGGAAGGAATGAAAAACTGTTTTTT.

The V call is TRBV28, the J call TRBJ2-7, with TRBD1 matching over 11 bases. Germline V gives CDR1 MDHEN, CDR2 SYDVKM. Trimming removed 6 bases from V and 5 bases from J; junction bases left unmatched: 6. This CDR3 comprises 14 residues. The CDR3 loop reads CASSKDRGLHEQYF. The CDR3 bases are TGTGCCAGCAGCAAGGACAGGGGGCTTCACGAGCAGTACTTC.

The V and J genes are TRBV10-1 and TRBJ2-5; 7 bases match TRBD2. This CDR3 is 13 amino acids long. The V gene end was trimmed by 4 bases and the J gene end by 5 bases; junction bases not matched to a gene: 4. The germline V gene has CDR1 WNHNN and CDR2 SYGVQD (reference sequence). The CDR3 DNA follows: TGCGCCAGCAGTGGACGGGGAGGGGAGACCCAGTACTTC. Amino acid sequence: CASSGRGGETQYF.

V gene TRBV6-1 combines with J gene TRBJ2-3; possibly TRBD2 for D (6 bases). In germline, CDR1 is MNHNS, CDR2 SASEGT. V lost 0 bases and J 6 bases, leaving 13 bases between the germline ends. The CDR3 is made up of 15 amino acids. This CDR3 reads CASSEAIAEVDTQYF. Here the CDR3 DNA reads TGTGCCAGCAGTGAAGCGATAGCGGAAGTGGATACGCAGTATTTT.

V and J are TRBV18 and TRBJ2-3; tentative D call: TRBD2 (6 bases). Germline V gene data show CDR1 as KGHSH and CDR2 as LQKENI. This CDR3 contains 14 residues. V was trimmed by 6 bases and J by 5 bases, leaving 15 bases between them. CDR3 bases: TGTGCCAGCTCGCTCGGGCTGGAGGGAGATACGCAGTATTTT. Translated: CASSLGLEGDTQYF.

The gene calls are TRBV6-4 and TRBJ2-1; TRBD1 is a possible D gene (6 bases). The CDR3 extends over 15 amino acids. V lost 6 bases to trimming and J lost 7 bases, with 19 bases between them. The germline V gene has CDR1 MRHNA and CDR2 SNTAGT. The CDR3 DNA reads as TGTGCCAGCAGAGACCAGGGGTATTCGATGAATGAGCAGTTCTTC. It is translated as CASRDQGYSMNEQFF.

This chain uses TRBV19 with TRBJ1-1, with 8 bases that match TRBD1. There are 18 residues in the CDR3. V dropped 4 bases and J dropped 1; count of bases not matched to a gene: 14. Per the germline V gene, CDR1 is LNHDA and CDR2 is SQIVND (reference sequence). The CDR3 protein is CASSTHNPRTGRNTEAFF. CDR3 DNA: TGTGCCAGTAGTACTCACAACCCCCGGACAGGGAGGAACACTGAAGCTTTCTTT.

J is TRBJ2-2 and V is TRBV7-3; 7 bases are shared with TRBD1. Germline CDR1 is SGHTA and CDR2 is FQGTGA. V trimming: 5 bases; J trimming: 0 bases; junction bases outside the gene matches: 3. This CDR3 is 15 amino acids long. CDR3 loop: CASSPGTANTGELFF. Written as DNA, the CDR3 is TGTGCCAGCAGCCCGGGGACAGCGAACACCGGGGAGCTGTTTTTT.

This clone was recorded only once. This chain uses TRBV5-5 with TRBJ2-1; TRBD1 might be the D (6 bases). CDR1 and CDR2 (germline): SGHKS, YYEKEE (reference sequence). V lost 3 bases and J 12 bases, leaving 13 bases between the germline ends. The CDR3 is made up of 12 amino acids. This CDR3 reads CASSSTGTWQFF. The CDR3 DNA sequence: TGTGCCAGCAGCTCTACCGGGACATGGCAGTTCTTC.

The chain uses TRBV3-1 (or the pseudogene TRBV3-2) and TRBJ1-5; weak D call: TRBD1 (5 bases). The CDR3 totals 13 residues. Germline CDR1 is LGHDT and CDR2 is YNNKEL (reference sequence). V was clipped by 2 bases and J by 4 bases, with 6 bases between them. CDR3 DNA sequence: TGTGCCAGCAGCCAACAGGGTAATCAGCCCCAGCATTTT. This gives the protein CASSQQGNQPQHF.

The chain joins TRBV13 to TRBJ2-5; perhaps TRBD2 as D (5 bases). Germline V gene sequence: CDR1 PRHDT, CDR2 FYEKMQ (reference sequence). The germline V and J ends were trimmed by 5 bases and 2 bases, with 9 bases remaining between them. CDR3 length: 13 residues. CDR3 in amino acids: CASSTEGQETQYF. CDR3 DNA: TGTGCCAGCAGCACCGAGGGACAAGAGACCCAGTACTTC.

V and J are TRBV30 and TRBJ2-3; 8 bases match TRBD2. CDR1 GTSNPN and CDR2 SVGIG come from the germline V gene (reference sequence). CDR3 length equals 16 residues. V gave up 4 bases and J gave up 5 bases; unmatched junction bases: 14. CDR3 nucleotides: TGTGCCTGGAAAGTCTTCAGCGGGAGTCGGAGAGATACGCAGTATTTT. Translating gives CAWKVFSGSRRDTQYF.

The CDR3 DNA reads TGTGCCAGCACACTCCCCGAGGGCGTCTATGGCTACACCTTC. Encoded protein: CASTLPEGVYGYTF. The chain couples TRBV5-4 to TRBJ1-2, with D unclear. The germline gives CDR1 SGHNT, CDR2 YYREEE (reference sequence). The V end lost 6 bases, the J end lost 4 bases, and 16 bases lay between the germline ends. CDR3 size: 14 residues.

The chain couples TRBV28 to TRBJ2-5; 7 nucleotides match TRBD1. The CDR3 loop spans 19 amino acids. J gave up 0 bases and V 3 bases, and 16 bases lay outside the gene matches. CDR1 is MDHEN, CDR2 SYDVKM, per germline. The CDR3 reads CASSFLTGIGRYDQETQYF. The CDR3 region has the DNA TGTGCCAGCAGTTTCCTGACAGGGATCGGACGATATGACCAAGAGACCCAGTACTTC.

The V and J genes are TRBV4-1 and TRBJ2-3, with 9 nucleotides matching TRBD2. The trim removed 0 bases at V and 4 bases at J, leaving 5 bases unmatched. The CDR3 is 16 residues long. Germline V gene lookup returns CDR1 MGHRA and CDR2 YSYEKL. CDR3 protein: CASSQDHSGSSDTQYF. CDR3 nucleotide sequence: TGCGCCAGCAGCCAAGATCATAGCGGGAGTTCAGATACGCAGTATTTT.